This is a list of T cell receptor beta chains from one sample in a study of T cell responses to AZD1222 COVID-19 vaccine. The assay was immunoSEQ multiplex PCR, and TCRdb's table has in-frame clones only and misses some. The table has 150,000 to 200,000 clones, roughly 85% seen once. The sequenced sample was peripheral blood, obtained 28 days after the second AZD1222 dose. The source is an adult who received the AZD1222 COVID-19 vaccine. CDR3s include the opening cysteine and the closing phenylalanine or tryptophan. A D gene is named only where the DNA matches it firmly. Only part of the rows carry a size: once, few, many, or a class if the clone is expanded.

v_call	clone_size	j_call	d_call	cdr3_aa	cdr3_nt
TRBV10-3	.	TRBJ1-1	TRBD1	CAISGTGYDTEAFF	TGTGCCATCAGTGGGACAGGGTATGACACTGAAGCTTTCTTT
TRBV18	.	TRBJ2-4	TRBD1	CASSPRQGEKAKNIQYF	TGTGCCAGCTCACCGAGACAGGGGGAAAAGGCCAAAAACATTCAGTACTTC
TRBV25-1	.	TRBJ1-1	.	CASPDRPEAFF	TGTGCCAGCCCCGACAGGCCTGAAGCTTTCTTT
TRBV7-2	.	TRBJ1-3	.	CASSSMLSAGNTIYF	TGTGCCAGCAGCTCAATGTTGTCGGCTGGAAACACCATATATTTT
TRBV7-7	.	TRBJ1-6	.	CASSFGGRIDSPLHF	TGTGCCAGCAGCTTTGGAGGGCGCATTGATTCACCCCTCCACTTT
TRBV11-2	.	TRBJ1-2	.	CASSLSQSSNYGYTF	TGTGCCAGCAGCTTATCACAGTCATCTAACTATGGCTACACCTTC
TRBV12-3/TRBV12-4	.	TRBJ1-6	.	CASSFPPGPLHF	TGTGCCAGCAGTTTCCCCCCGGGGCCCCTCCACTTT
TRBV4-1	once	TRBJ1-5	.	CASSQDPTTSHGQPQHF	TGCGCCAGCAGCCAAGATCCTACGACCTCCCACGGGCAGCCCCAGCATTTT
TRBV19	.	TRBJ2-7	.	CASSIGGENPYEQYF	TGTGCCAGTAGTATTGGTGGCGAGAACCCCTACGAGCAGTACTTC
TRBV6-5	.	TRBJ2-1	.	CASSSAAGNSYNEQFF	TGTGCCAGCAGTTCGGCTGCAGGTAACTCCTACAATGAGCAGTTCTTC
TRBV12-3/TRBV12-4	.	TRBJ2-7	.	CASSFNTYEQYF	TGTGCCAGCAGTTTTAATACCTACGAGCAGTACTTC
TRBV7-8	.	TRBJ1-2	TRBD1	CASSLRDRGFIYGYTF	TGTGCCAGCAGCCTCCGAGACAGGGGGTTCATCTATGGCTACACCTTC
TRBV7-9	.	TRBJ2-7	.	CASSLPEGEQYF	TGTGCCAGCAGCTTACCTGAGGGCGAGCAGTACTTC
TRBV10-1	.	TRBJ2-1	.	CASSEFSGYNEQFF	TGCGCCAGCAGTGAGTTTTCCGGATACAATGAGCAGTTCTTC
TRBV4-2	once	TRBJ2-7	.	CASSQEGLGSYEQYF	TGTGCCAGCAGCCAAGAGGGGTTAGGGTCCTACGAGCAGTACTTC
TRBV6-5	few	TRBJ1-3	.	CATIGKTGNTIYF	TGTGCCACCATCGGAAAGACCGGAAACACCATATATTTT
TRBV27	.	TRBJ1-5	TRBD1	CASSRDRGAQPQHF	TGTGCCAGCAGTAGGGACAGGGGGGCTCAGCCCCAGCATTTT
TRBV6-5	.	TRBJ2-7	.	CASSYAGIRHEQYF	TGTGCCAGCAGTTACGCGGGGATTCGCCACGAGCAGTACTTC
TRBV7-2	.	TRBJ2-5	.	CASSSLAGGRETQYF	TGTGCCAGCAGCTCACTGGCTGGGGGGAGAGAGACCCAGTACTTC
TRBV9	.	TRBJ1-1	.	CASSVGGPAGYTEAFF	TGTGCCAGCAGCGTAGGGGGGCCTGCAGGGTACACTGAAGCTTTCTTT
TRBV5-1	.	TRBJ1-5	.	CASSLGPATRGYQPQHF	TGCGCCAGCAGCTTGGGGCCCGCGACAAGAGGCTATCAGCCCCAGCATTTT
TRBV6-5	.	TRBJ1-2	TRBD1	CASSYRPGGNYGYTF	TGTGCCAGCAGTTACCGTCCAGGGGGCAACTATGGCTACACCTTC
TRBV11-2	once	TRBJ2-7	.	CASSLGDPYEQYF	TGTGCCAGCAGCTTGGGGGACCCCTACGAGCAGTACTTC
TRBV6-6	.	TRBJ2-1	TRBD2	CASSSTSGRYNEQFF	TGTGCCAGCAGTTCAACTAGCGGGAGATACAATGAGCAGTTCTTC
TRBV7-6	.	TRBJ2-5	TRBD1	CASSLPRGQAGRETQYF	TGTGCCAGCAGCTTACCCCGGGGACAGGCCGGGCGAGAGACCCAGTACTTC
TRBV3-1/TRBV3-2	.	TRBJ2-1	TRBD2	CASSQAQRGIYNEQFF	TGTGCCAGCAGCCAAGCCCAGCGGGGAATTTACAATGAGCAGTTCTTC
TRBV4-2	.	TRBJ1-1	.	CASSQGNTEAFF	TGTGCCAGCAGCCAAGGGAACACTGAAGCTTTCTTT
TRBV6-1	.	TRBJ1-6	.	CASSGDRPHYNSPLHF	TGTGCCAGCAGTGGCGACAGGCCCCACTATAATTCACCCCTCCACTTT
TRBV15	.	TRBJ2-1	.	CATSRTGLSYNEQFF	TGTGCCACCAGCAGGACGGGACTGTCCTACAATGAGCAGTTCTTC
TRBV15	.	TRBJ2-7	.	CATSRGSRGLEQYF	TGTGCCACCAGCAGAGGCTCTCGTGGGCTCGAGCAGTACTTC
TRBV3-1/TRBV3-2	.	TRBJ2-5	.	CASSPTSQETQYF	TGTGCCAGCAGCCCCACGTCCCAAGAGACCCAGTACTTC
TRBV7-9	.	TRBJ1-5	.	CASSREGVPHQPQHF	TGTGCCAGCAGCCGCGAGGGGGTACCCCACCAGCCCCAGCATTTT
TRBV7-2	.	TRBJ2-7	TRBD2	CASSLGTSSYEQYF	TGTGCCAGCAGCTTAGGGACTAGCTCCTACGAGCAGTACTTC
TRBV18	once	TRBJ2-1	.	CASSQGTGVGEQFF	TGTGCCAGCTCACAGGGCACAGGCGTAGGGGAGCAGTTCTTC
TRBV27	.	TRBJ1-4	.	CASSWAATNEKLFF	TGTGCCAGCAGTTGGGCAGCAACTAATGAAAAACTGTTTTTT
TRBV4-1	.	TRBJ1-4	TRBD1	CASSQGSWRQGNEKLFF	TGCGCCAGCAGCCAAGGTTCGTGGCGACAGGGGAATGAAAAACTGTTTTTT
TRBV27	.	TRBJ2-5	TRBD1	CASSFTGESRETQYF	TGTGCCAGCAGTTTCACAGGGGAATCGCGTGAGACCCAGTACTTC
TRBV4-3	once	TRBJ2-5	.	CASSQEILAPGETQYF	TGCGCCAGCAGCCAAGAGATACTAGCCCCCGGGGAGACCCAGTACTTC
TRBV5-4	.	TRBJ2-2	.	CASSYGQELFF	TGTGCCAGCAGCTACGGACAGGAGCTGTTTTTT
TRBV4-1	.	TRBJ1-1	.	CASSHGAQAFF	TGCGCCAGCAGCCACGGGGCCCAAGCTTTCTTT
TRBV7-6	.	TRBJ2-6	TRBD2	CASSLGMGLADSGANVLTF	TGTGCCAGCAGCCTGGGGATGGGGCTAGCGGACTCTGGGGCCAACGTCCTGACTTTC
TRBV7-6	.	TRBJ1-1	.	CASSHGRDSQHTEAFF	TGTGCCAGCAGCCACGGGAGGGACTCACAGCACACTGAAGCTTTCTTT
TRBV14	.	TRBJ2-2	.	CASSQVSVTTGTPTGELFF	TGTGCCAGCAGCCAAGTATCCGTAACAACCGGGACACCGACCGGGGAGCTGTTTTTT
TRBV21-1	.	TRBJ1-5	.	CASIKTGLEINQPQHF	TGTGCCAGCATAAAGACAGGGTTGGAAATAAATCAGCCCCAGCATTTT